This T cell receptor beta chain was observed in a study of CD4 T cells in relation to SARS-CoV-2 and coronaviruses. Unexposed donor CD4+ T cells date from about 2011-2018, before the COVID-19 pandemic. Germline lookup yields CDR1 SGHDN and CDR2 FVKESK. The CDR3 has 16 residues. V lost 1 base, J lost 4 bases, and 7 bases stayed unmatched. Sequenced by immunoSEQ multiplex PCR; TCRdb stores in-frame clones only, minus some. The sample carries tens of thousands of clones, approximately 90% recorded once. Sequenced input: memory CD4+ T cells from PBMCs. This sequence was found in a human donor in good health. This rearrangement joins TRBV14 to TRBJ1-3; 7 bases are shared with TRBD1. The chain's CDR3 is CASSQVGRGRGNTIYF. The CDR3 DNA reads TGTGCCAGCAGCCAAGTCGGCAGGGGGAGAGGAAACACCATATATTTT.